This entry is about one T cell receptor beta chain. These data belong to a study of shared clonotypes between healthy human individuals. CDR1 and CDR2 from the germline V gene are SGHKS and YYEKEE (reference sequence). Trimming cost V 4 bases and J 4 bases; bases outside gene matches: 9. The CDR3 has 15 residues. Deep-level assay runs were performed. Some clones are missing from TCRdb's copy, which holds only in-frame ones; the method was immunoSEQ multiplex PCR. Among hundreds of thousands of clones listed, roughly 87% were seen once. The V and J genes are TRBV5-5 and TRBJ1-2; TRBD1 agrees at 8 bases. The sequence derives from a man aged 18 to 29 in good health. The source material was memory CD8+ T cells sorted from blood. Subset: CD45RO+ cells pooled with CCR7-negative TemRA cells. The CDR3 region is CASSRPGQESYGYTF. CDR3 coding DNA: TGTGCCAGCAGCCGCCCGGGACAGGAAAGCTATGGCTACACCTTC.